This T cell receptor beta chain was captured by sequencing in a study of T cells after yellow fever vaccination. The CDR3 has 15 residues. Deletions cut 4 bases from V and 6 bases from J, with 15 bases between. Germline CDR1 reads MNHEY; CDR2 reads SVGEGT. A universal primer site and UMIs were added as TCR cDNA was made by 5'RACE template switching. TCRdb processed the 5' RACE reads anew with MiXCR; each CDR3 protein has one entry. The sample carries approximately 160,000 distinct CDR3 sequences, approximately 9.9% recorded once. This clonotype was counted a few times. This clonotype was obtained from a man aged 18 to 30 who received the YFV17D yellow fever vaccine. This sample comprised CD8+ T cells sorted from PBMCs, obtained 45 days after the yellow fever booster vaccination. This sequence joins TRBV6-2 or TRBV6-3 and TRBJ1-4, with D tentatively TRBD1 (6 bases). CDR3 amino acids: CASSWMDSLDEKLFF. As DNA, the CDR3 is TGTGCCAGCAGTTGGATGGACAGTCTCGATGAAAAACTGTTTTTT.